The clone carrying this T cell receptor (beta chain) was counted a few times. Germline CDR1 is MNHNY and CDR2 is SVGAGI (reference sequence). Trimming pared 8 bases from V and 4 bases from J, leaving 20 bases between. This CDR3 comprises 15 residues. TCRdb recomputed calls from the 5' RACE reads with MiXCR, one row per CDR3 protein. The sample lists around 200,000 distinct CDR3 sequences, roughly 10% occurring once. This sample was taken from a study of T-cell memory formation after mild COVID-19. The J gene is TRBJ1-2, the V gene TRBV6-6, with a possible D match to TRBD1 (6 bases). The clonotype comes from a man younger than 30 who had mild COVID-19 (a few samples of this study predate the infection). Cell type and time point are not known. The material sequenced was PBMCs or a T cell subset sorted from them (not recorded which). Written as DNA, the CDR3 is TGTGCCAGCCGGGGAGGGGAACAGGGAGTCTATGGCTACACCTTC. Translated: CASRGGEQGVYGYTF.